This record looks at one TCR beta chain sequence and its context. Its antigen is as yet unknown. The PCR contained 60 Vbeta and 13 Jbeta primers. Libraries were prepared by immunoSEQ multiplex PCR; TCRdb keeps only in-frame clonotypes and omits some of them. The repertoire includes about 130,000 clones, approximately 61% of them detected once, and approximately 1.5% sits in the top ten. These data come from a study of cytomegalovirus exposure and HLA in healthy donors. General study results and limits: When analyzed later, a missense DCLRE1C variant was found to be linked to TCR beta V- and J-gene trimming. The likely explanation for a cluster of highly shared sequence variants was sequencing artifact. The authors confirmed in vitro that three CMV-associated chains were specific for CMV antigens.

V lost 7 bases and J lost 1; bases outside the gene matches: 6. Per germline, CDR1 LNHDA and CDR2 SQIVND (reference sequence). The CDR3 loop spans 15 amino acids. V is TRBV19 and J is TRBJ2-3, with 9 bases lining up with TRBD2. The sample comprised PBMCs. The TCR comes from a man under 40 in good health and CMV-seropositive. CDR3 nucleotide sequence: TGTGCCAGTAAATTCGGCGGGAGGGGCACAGATACGCAGTATTTT. This codes for CASKFGGRGTDTQYF.